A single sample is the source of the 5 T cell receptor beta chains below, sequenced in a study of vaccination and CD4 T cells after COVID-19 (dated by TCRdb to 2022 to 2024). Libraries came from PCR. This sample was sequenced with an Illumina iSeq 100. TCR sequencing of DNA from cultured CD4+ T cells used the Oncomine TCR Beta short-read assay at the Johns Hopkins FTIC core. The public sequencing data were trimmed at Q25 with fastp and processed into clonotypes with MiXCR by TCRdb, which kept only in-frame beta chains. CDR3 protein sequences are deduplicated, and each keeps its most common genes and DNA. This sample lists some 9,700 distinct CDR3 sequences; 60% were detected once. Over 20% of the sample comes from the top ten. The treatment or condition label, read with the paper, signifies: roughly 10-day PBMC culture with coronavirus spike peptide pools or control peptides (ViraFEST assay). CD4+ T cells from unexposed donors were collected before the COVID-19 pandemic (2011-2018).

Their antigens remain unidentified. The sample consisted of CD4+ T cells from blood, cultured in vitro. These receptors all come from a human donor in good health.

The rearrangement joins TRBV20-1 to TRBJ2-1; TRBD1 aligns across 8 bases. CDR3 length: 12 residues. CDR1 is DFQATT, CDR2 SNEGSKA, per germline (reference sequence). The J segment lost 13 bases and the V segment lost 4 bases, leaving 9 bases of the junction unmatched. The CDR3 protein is CSAILSGQVQFF. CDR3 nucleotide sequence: TGCAGTGCTATACTTTCGGGACAGGTCCAGTTCTTC.

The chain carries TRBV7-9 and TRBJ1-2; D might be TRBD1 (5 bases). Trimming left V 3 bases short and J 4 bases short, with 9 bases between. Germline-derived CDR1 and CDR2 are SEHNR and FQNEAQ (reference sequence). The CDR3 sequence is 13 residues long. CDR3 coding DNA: TGTGCCAGCAGCTTTGACAGCTTCTATGGCTACACCTTC. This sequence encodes CASSFDSFYGYTF.

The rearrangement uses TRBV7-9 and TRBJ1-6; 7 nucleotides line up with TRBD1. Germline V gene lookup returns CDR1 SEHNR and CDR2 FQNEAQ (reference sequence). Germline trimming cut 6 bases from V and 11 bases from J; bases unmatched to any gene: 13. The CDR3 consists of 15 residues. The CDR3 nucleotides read TGTGCCAGCAGGCGTACAGGGGACATTAGTACACCCCTCCACTTT. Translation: CASRRTGDISTPLHF.

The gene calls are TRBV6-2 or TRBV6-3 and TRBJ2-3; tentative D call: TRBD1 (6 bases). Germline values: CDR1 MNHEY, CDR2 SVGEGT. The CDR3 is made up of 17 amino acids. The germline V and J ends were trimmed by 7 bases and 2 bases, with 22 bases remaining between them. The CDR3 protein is CASTLNRDTSSTDTQYF. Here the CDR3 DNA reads TGTGCCAGCACCTTAAACCGGGACACCTCATCCACAGATACGCAGTATTTT.

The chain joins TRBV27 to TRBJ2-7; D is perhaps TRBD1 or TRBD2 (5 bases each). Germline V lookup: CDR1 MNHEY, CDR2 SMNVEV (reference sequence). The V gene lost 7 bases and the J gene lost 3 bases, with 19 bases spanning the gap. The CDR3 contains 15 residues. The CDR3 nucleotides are TGTGCCAGCACATCAGGGTCGGGGATGGGCTACGAGCAGTACTTC. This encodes CASTSGSGMGYEQYF.